The 5 T cell receptor beta chains below were found in one sample sequenced in a study of blood T cell repertoires in COVID-19. The data were produced by immunoSEQ multiplex PCR, yet TCRdb's version contains in-frame clones alone and is incomplete. The repertoire consists of 70,000 to 80,000 clones, with about 93% occurring once and the leading ten covering 5.8%. The specimen sequenced was peripheral blood. These receptors originate from a human donor in a cohort sampled during active COVID-19.

The J gene is TRBJ1-2, the V gene TRBV6-5, with a possible D match to TRBD1 (5 bases). Germline lookup yields CDR1 MNHEY and CDR2 SVGAGI. The length of the CDR3 is 11 residues. V gave up 2 bases and J gave up 7 bases, with 5 bases separating them. The CDR3 region is CASSYGAGYTF. The CDR3 bases are TGTGCCAGCAGTTACGGGGCTGGCTACACCTTC.

The chain uses TRBV19 and TRBJ1-2, with TRBD1 as a possible D gene (6 bases). Trimming left V 6 bases short and J 8 bases short, with 16 bases between. This CDR3 region has 13 residues. From germline, CDR1 is LNHDA and CDR2 SQIVND (reference sequence). CDR3 DNA sequence: TGTGCCAGTAGCAGCACAGGGCTTGGGGGCTACACCTTC. As protein: CASSSTGLGGYTF.

The chain employs TRBV30 and TRBJ2-7; tentative D call: TRBD2 (5 bases). This CDR3 has 14 amino acids. The germline V and J ends were trimmed by 8 bases and 0 bases, with 17 bases remaining between them. The germline CDR1 and CDR2 sequences are GTSNPN and SVGIG (reference sequence). The CDR3 loop reads CAGGPSPSSYEQYF. CDR3 nucleotide sequence: TGTGCCGGAGGCCCCAGCCCGAGCTCCTACGAGCAGTACTTC.

This rearrangement joins TRBV5-5 to TRBJ2-3; 8 nucleotides line up with TRBD2. Germline CDR1 SGHKS, CDR2 YYEKEE (reference sequence). The V segment lost 0 bases and the J segment 0 bases; nucleotides outside the gene matches: 3. The CDR3 extends over 16 amino acids. The DNA for the CDR3 is TGTGCCAGCAGCTTGGCGGGGGGGCCGAGCACAGATACGCAGTATTTT. Amino acid sequence: CASSLAGGPSTDTQYF.

The chain links TRBV15 to TRBJ2-1, with 7 bases identical to TRBD1. Unmatched junction bases numbered 8, after V lost 1 base and J lost 8 bases. The CDR3 runs 15 residues. Germline V lookup: CDR1 LNHNV, CDR2 YYDKDF (reference sequence). CDR3 in DNA: TGTGCCACCAGCAGAGGGCAGGGGGTTTGGGATGAGCAGTTCTTC. Amino acid sequence: CATSRGQGVWDEQFF.